These T cell receptor beta chains were read from a single sample in a study of T cells in Graves' hyperthyroidism and ophthalmopathy. TCRdb independently ran MiXCR on the multiplex PCR reads; one entry per CDR3 protein. The data contain 250,000 to 350,000 distinct CDR3 sequences, 16% of them singletons. The sample taken for sequencing was blood. Receptors originate from a man under 40 with Graves' hyperthyroidism. CDR3s include the opening cysteine and the closing phenylalanine or tryptophan. D genes are given only for firm matches. Expanded clones are given a class, and other clones once, few, many or no size at all.

j_call clone_size v_call d_call cdr3_nt cdr3_aa
TRBJ1-4 NA TRBV29-1 NA TGCAGCGTCGGGGACCCAGGGGAAAAACTGTTTTTT CSVGDPGEKLFF
TRBJ1-2 many TRBV12-3/TRBV12-4 NA TGTGCCAGCAGATCGACCTTACAGTATGGCTACACCTTC CASRSTLQYGYTF
TRBJ2-5 many TRBV7-9 NA TGTGCCAGCAGCTTAGGACGTGGGGCAAAGACCCAGTACTTC CASSLGRGAKTQYF
TRBJ2-1 NA TRBV7-2 NA TGTGCCAGCAGCTTAGGGTCGCCCGGTGGCGATGAGCAGTTCTTC CASSLGSPGGDEQFF
TRBJ2-5 NA TRBV5-1 TRBD2 TGCGCCAGCTCTACTAGCGCCCCGAGGGAGACCCAGTACTTC CASSTSAPRETQYF
TRBJ2-7 many TRBV11-3 NA TGTGCCAGCAGCTCTAGGGCAAATTCCTACGAGCAGTACTTC CASSSRANSYEQYF
TRBJ2-2 many TRBV6-1 TRBD2 TGTGCCAGCAGTGAACAACTAGCGGGAGGTGAAGGCGGGGAGCTGTTTTTT CASSEQLAGGEGGELFF
TRBJ2-5 few TRBV7-9 NA TGTGCCAGCAGCTTCGCCCGGGGGTCGGAAGAGACCCAGTACTTC CASSFARGSEETQYF
TRBJ2-5 NA TRBV20-1 TRBD2 TGCAGTGCTAGAGATCACCCGGGACTAGCGGGAGTACAGTACTTC CSARDHPGLAGVQYF
TRBJ1-2 many TRBV7-2 TRBD1 TGTGCCAGCAGCTTACAACGGGACAGGGTCTATGGCTACACCTTC CASSLQRDRVYGYTF
TRBJ2-2 few TRBV30 NA TGTGCCTGGAGTGAGGAAACCGGGGAGCTGTTTTTT CAWSEETGELFF
TRBJ2-3 few TRBV9 NA TGTGCCAGCAGCGTGGGTAGTGGGATGGATACGCAGTATTTT CASSVGSGMDTQYF
TRBJ2-7 many TRBV5-1 NA TGCGCCAGCAGCGGGACGGCCGCATACGAGCAGTACTTC CASSGTAAYEQYF
TRBJ2-3 few TRBV5-4 TRBD2 TGTGCCAGCATCGAGCGCCCCGCGGGAGGGGGCCCAGATACGCAGTATTTT CASIERPAGGGPDTQYF
TRBJ2-7 many TRBV18 TRBD1 TGTGCCAGCTCACCCCGGACAGGGATCAACTACGAGCAGTACTTC CASSPRTGINYEQYF
TRBJ2-7 few TRBV6-1 NA TGTGCCAGCAGCATGCGGATAGGGAGGTACGAGCAGTACTTC CASSMRIGRYEQYF
TRBJ1-1 NA TRBV19 NA TGTGCCAGTGGACAGTCACTGAACACTGAAGCTTTCTTT CASGQSLNTEAFF
TRBJ2-5 NA TRBV28 NA TGTGCCAGCAGTTTTCCTAACGGGCTGGAGACCCAGTACTTC CASSFPNGLETQYF
TRBJ1-4 many TRBV28 NA TGTGCCAGCAGGTCCCCACAGGGATCTAATGAAAAACTGTTTTTT CASRSPQGSNEKLFF
TRBJ1-4 few TRBV4-1 NA TGCCGCTGGAGTTCAACTAATGAAAAACTGTTTTTT CRWSSTNEKLFF
TRBJ2-5 few TRBV5-1 NA TGCGCCAGCAGCCCCGGGACCATGCGTGAGACCCAGTACTTC CASSPGTMRETQYF
TRBJ1-3 many TRBV20-1 NA TGCAGTGCATCTGGACCCCAGAAAGGAAACACCATATATTTT CSASGPQKGNTIYF
TRBJ2-5 NA TRBV4-2 NA TGTGCCAGCAGCTCAAAGGGGGAGATCCTCCAAGAGACCCAGTACTTC CASSSKGEILQETQYF
TRBJ2-3 NA TRBV28 NA TGTGCCAGAAGTTTGCGCGGAACAGATACGCAGTATTTT CARSLRGTDTQYF
TRBJ2-3 NA TRBV3-1 NA TGTGCCAGCAGCCCCTATTCCGGGGATACGCAGTATTTT CASSPYSGDTQYF
TRBJ2-5 many TRBV5-1 NA TGCGCCAGCAGCGTGACTAGGCCACAAGAGACCCAGTACTTC CASSVTRPQETQYF
TRBJ1-2 few TRBV12-3/TRBV12-4 NA TGTGCCAGCAGTTTGAACCAGGGAGTAGGGGGCTACACCTTC CASSLNQGVGGYTF
TRBJ2-1 NA TRBV29-1 TRBD2 TGCAGCGGACTAGCGGGATACAATGAGCAGTTCTTC CSGLAGYNEQFF
TRBJ2-1 NA TRBV7-6 TRBD1 TGTGCCAGCAGCTCTCCCAGGACAGGGGGCGATGTGCGTGAGCAGTTCTTC CASSSPRTGGDVREQFF
TRBJ2-1 many TRBV11-2 TRBD2 TGTGCCAGCAGCTTAGGTGCGGCGGGGGGTTGGGATGAGCAGTTCTTC CASSLGAAGGWDEQFF
TRBJ1-2 NA TRBV6-1 TRBD1 TGTGCCAGCCGGGACAGGGCTAACTATGGCTACACCTTC CASRDRANYGYTF
TRBJ2-3 NA TRBV5-1 NA TGCGCCAGCAGGGCCTCGGGGCTGACTGGCACAGATACGCAGTATTTT CASRASGLTGTDTQYF
TRBJ2-7 many TRBV11-2 TRBD2 TGTGCCAGTGGGACTAGCGGAACCTACGAGCAGTACTTC CASGTSGTYEQYF
TRBJ1-2 NA TRBV12-3/TRBV12-4 NA TGTGCCAGCGGGGCAGGGTCCTTTAGCGGCTACACCTTC CASGAGSFSGYTF
TRBJ1-2 many TRBV11-2 NA TGTGCCAGCAGCTCGGCCCTAGAGGGCTATGGCTACACCTTC CASSSALEGYGYTF
TRBJ2-5 many TRBV20-1 NA TGCAGTGCTAGTTTGACAGCGCAAGAGACCCAGTACTTC CSASLTAQETQYF
TRBJ2-3 NA TRBV18 TRBD2 TGTGCCAGCTCACCACGAGGGCTAGCGGTCCACACAGATACGCAGTATTTT CASSPRGLAVHTDTQYF
TRBJ1-2 many TRBV12-3/TRBV12-4 NA TGTGCCAGCACTCGCCGAGTTGACGTGGGGGGCTACACCTTC CASTRRVDVGGYTF
TRBJ1-2 NA TRBV5-1 NA TGCGCCAGCAGCGGAGGACAGTTTAACTATGGCTACACCTTC CASSGGQFNYGYTF
TRBJ1-2 NA TRBV27 NA TGTGCCAGCAGTTTATCCCCAATAGTTTATGGCTACACCTTC CASSLSPIVYGYTF
TRBJ1-2 many TRBV25-1 NA TGTGCCAGCAGTCGGACGGACTATGGCTACACCTTC CASSRTDYGYTF
TRBJ2-3 NA TRBV28 TRBD2 TGTGCCAGCAGGAATCGAGCGGGAAGGGTTTTCTCCACAGATACGCAGTATTTT CASRNRAGRVFSTDTQYF
TRBJ2-7 many TRBV7-8 NA TGTGCCAGCAGCTTAGTTTGGACCGCCTACGAGCAGTACTTC CASSLVWTAYEQYF
TRBJ2-2 few TRBV29-1 NA TGCAGCGTTGGTCGGCCCACCGGGGAGCTGTTTTTT CSVGRPTGELFF
TRBJ2-2 NA TRBV5-1 TRBD1 TGCGCCAGCAGCTCGGGAATACAGGGGACATTTAACACCGGGGAGCTGTTTTTT CASSSGIQGTFNTGELFF
TRBJ2-7 many TRBV28 NA TGTGCCAGCAGTCTTGGGGGCAGGGGTTGGTACGAGCAGTACTTC CASSLGGRGWYEQYF
TRBJ1-1 many TRBV5-4 NA TGTGCCAGCAGCTACTCAGGGAAGAGCACTGAAGCTTTCTTT CASSYSGKSTEAFF
TRBJ1-2 NA TRBV19 NA TGTGCCAGTAGCCAGCACCAGGGGCAAGACTATGGCTACACCTTC CASSQHQGQDYGYTF
TRBJ2-7 few TRBV5-8 TRBD1 TGTGCCAGCAGCTTGAATCCGACAGGGGGTCCCCTTTCCTACGAGCAGTACTTC CASSLNPTGGPLSYEQYF
TRBJ2-1 many TRBV30 NA TGTGCCTGGAGTGACAATTCCGAGGAGCAGTTCTTC CAWSDNSEEQFF
TRBJ2-1 many TRBV7-2 TRBD1 TGTGCCAGCAGCAAAAAACAGGGGGCTATTGGTAACAATGAGCAGTTCTTC CASSKKQGAIGNNEQFF
TRBJ2-5 many TRBV20-1 NA TGCAGTGCTAGAGATTCCCGAAGACAGCAAGAGACCCAGTACTTC CSARDSRRQQETQYF
TRBJ1-6 NA TRBV27 NA TGTGCCAGCAGTTTAGAAGGAGTCGATAATTCACCCCTCCACTTT CASSLEGVDNSPLHF
TRBJ2-7 NA TRBV11-2 NA TGTGCCAGCACCCCCGACCCGCGGCACTACGAGCAGTACTTC CASTPDPRHYEQYF
TRBJ1-5 many TRBV20-1 NA TGCAGTGCAGCAGGGGCCCATAGCAATCAGCCCCAGCATTTT CSAAGAHSNQPQHF